The source of this T cell receptor beta chain is a study of cytomegalovirus exposure and HLA in healthy donors listed by TCRdb under 2017. Turning to the overall study: In an earlier analysis of 450 to 750 of the donors, 276 Gb of sequence data and 90 million to 120 million unique TCR beta sequences from roughly 190 million T cells were reported. An earlier analysis of 587 of the donors used high-throughput TCR beta sequencing to judge whether each TCR beta V gene segment behaved as functional or pseudogenic. To predict cytomegalovirus infection status, the study brought together high-throughput TCR immunosequencing, statistical association of individual TCRs with disease status, and machine learning. The study was designed to test whether signatures of past pathogen exposure could be identified by cataloging public T cell receptors. Four to six DR-DQ haplotypes were handled as single units for association and clustering, since linkage in the cohort was strong. Every discovery cohort repertoire had been produced on one sequencing platform. A separate validation cohort of about 110 different subjects was used in addition to the approximately 670-subject first cohort. Class I and class II HLA loci were covered by the typing at four-digit resolution. An early release that covered roughly 600 HLA-typed donors contained approximately 300 gigabases of sequencing data and roughly 84 million unique TCR sequences. The number of donors typed differed by locus, with 629-630 for A, B, C, DRB1 and DQB1, roughly 520 for DQA1, over 600 for DPA1, and about 450 for DPB1. Donor age, sex, ethnicity and CMV serostatus were compiled together with the repertoire data. Among the roughly 390 genotyped donors, approximately 77% belonged to the genetic ancestry cluster associated with self-reported Caucasian donors. In a later genetic analysis, genome-wide SNP genotypes for about 55% of the 666 donors were used, and that subset was treated as a discovery cohort. Among roughly 400 genotyped donors of the cohort, an average of around 250,000 unique TCR beta nucleotide sequences was sequenced per donor, of which 15% to 20% were non-productive. The study used immunosequencing to profile the T cell repertoires of some 600 subjects and linked those repertoires to cytomegalovirus serostatus. In the later analysis, no new phenotypic data were used to find candidate immune exposures; instead, reliance was placed on TCR beta sequences and their occurrence across donors. To study patterns of TCR occurrence, a later analysis re-analyzed previously published TCR beta repertoires from 666 donors and added high-resolution HLA genotyping.

The cohort comprised fewer than 750 healthy bone marrow donors. At the time of sampling, all cohort members were nominally healthy, though unrecorded immune exposures were likely present. The donor tested CMV seronegative and was one of the 352 seronegative cohort members. A peripheral blood sample was provided by each donor, and peripheral blood mononuclear cells were used for TCR beta sequencing. The Qiagen DNeasy Blood Extraction Kit was used to extract genomic DNA from the blood cell samples. Regarding this clone: Its cognate antigen has yet to be identified. Base qualities are missing; no much larger clone stands one base away.

The germline V gene supplies CDR1 SGHRS and CDR2 YFSETQ. Trimming leaves V shorter by 0 bases and J shorter by 7 bases, with the junction holding 5 bases beyond the gene matches. From the cysteine through the phenylalanine, the CDR3 covers 15 amino acids. Only the CDR3 portion is preserved as DNA: 45 bases, with reading frame beginning at the first base. The library relied on the immunoSEQ multiplex PCR assay. For the multiplex PCR, a mixture combining 60 forward primers for TCR Vbeta segments and 13 reverse primers for TCR Jbeta segments was used. The CDR3 region of rearranged TCR beta genes was amplified from genomic DNA with a multiplex PCR assay. The amplified TCR beta libraries were sequenced on the Illumina HiSeq System as 87-base-pair reads. The original methods were these. A later analysis counted approximately 76 million unique TCR beta chains across the 550 to 750 repertoires, and 10 million to 12 million of these chains were shared by at least two donors. Raw reads were error-corrected and collapsed into unique sequences by a nearest-neighbor algorithm in which closely related sequences were merged to remove PCR and sequencing errors. CDR3 sequences were aligned to IMGT reference sequences to assign V, D and J gene segments. For a sequence to be retained, a match of at least six nucleotides to both a V gene segment and a J gene segment was required. Rearrangements were classified as productive when the CDR3 lacked stop codons and remained in frame with V and J, and all other rearrangements were classified as non-productive. CDR3 was defined by IMGT convention, running from the second conserved V-encoded cysteine to the conserved J-encoded phenylalanine. In an earlier analysis of more than 550 of the donors, sequences lacking an unambiguous match to a single V gene segment were excluded. In an earlier analysis of 587 of the donors, a V segment was called functional when productive rearrangements were above 56.7%, and segregating when the standard deviation between donors exceeded 5%. A statistical classification framework was developed to diagnose cytomegalovirus status using the catalog of TCR beta chain sequences. In a later analysis, V and J genes were assigned by comparing TCR nucleotide sequences against IMGT/GENE-DB human TR gene sequences. A later analysis assigned CDR3 sequences and most-parsimonious VDJ recombination scenarios with the TCRdist pipeline. In a later analysis, each TCR beta chain was defined by its CDR3 amino acid sequence together with its V-gene family, and reads lacking a unique V-gene family were excluded. A later analysis removed nearly 600 highly shared, low-generation-probability nucleotide sequences to deal with suspected cross-contamination and a sequencing artifact. In a later analysis, a clonal expansion index was calculated for each public chain from normalized within-repertoire ranks of inferred template counts. A later analysis computed generation probabilities with a VDJ recombination model fitted to out-of-frame rearrangements, and checked the results against IGoR. Hypergeometric tests were used in a later analysis to score TCR-TCR, TCR-HLA and TCR-CMV co-occurrence, with a repertoire-size bias correction applied to the TCR pairs. False discovery rates were estimated in a later analysis by permuting HLA or CMV assignments 20 times. In a later analysis, co-occurring TCRs were grouped using DBSCAN, and TCRdist sequence similarity was added for clustering within HLA-allele-positive subsets. Repertoires with fewer than 30,000 or more than 120,000 public chains, plus five repertoires with anomalous nucleotide sharing, were excluded from co-occurrence clustering. What TCRdb holds here is the immuneACCESS table cut down to in-frame rearrangements. Part of the clones is not present; checked against another copy, under half of the missing clones reflect an unresolved V gene, and the others are unexplained. V and J calls and clone size come straight from that table; D and trimming were deduced from the DNA. The sample profile shows roughly 110,000 clones; over 75% of them were found once. The leading ten clones occupy more than 2% of the sample.

Broader findings and caveats from the paper: An earlier analysis of roughly 570 of the donors showed that most TCR beta V segments appeared in productive rearrangements either about 87% or about 30% of the time, which broadly matched IMGT annotations. Specific HLA alleles were associated with around 18,000 TCR beta sequences at a false discovery rate of 0.05 in a later analysis. In a later analysis, HLA-associated TCR beta chains showed more clonal expansion and lower generation probabilities than non-associated chains that were equally common. Most TCR sequences were seen in very few donors, while some public TCRs were found in many individuals. In this cohort, only TCR beta chains were sequenced, and detectable features were limited by the absence of alpha or paired-chain data. Roughly uniform sequencing depth across donors was assumed in presence/absence analyses, although this assumption may not hold. In both the original and validation cohorts, the classifier was reported to diagnose cytomegalovirus status with high specificity and sensitivity. Linkage disequilibrium might explain the correlated functional status among segregating V segments, but an unknown experimental factor could not be ruled out. In the study, some 180 TCR beta chains were listed as associated with cytomegalovirus. According to a later genetic analysis, donors in an Asian-associated ancestry cluster had fewer N-insertions in productive TCRs than the approximately 630-donor mean. Three of the identified cytomegalovirus-associated TCR beta chains were confirmed in vitro to be specific for cytomegalovirus antigens. A later analysis found that TCR association rates varied across HLA loci, with DRB1 alleles showing the most associated TCRs and HLA-C alleles the fewest. V-gene and J-gene trimming of TCR beta chains was associated with a missense DCLRE1C variant in a later genetic analysis, and the association was replicated in an independent cohort. A later analysis found that most CMV-associated TCR beta chains appeared HLA-restricted, with HLA associations seemingly driven largely by CMV exposure. The authors suggested that the approach could potentially be extended to other disease states and immunological phenotypes. Because some donors lacked HLA typing at each locus, the association tests relied only on the typed subset. In a later analysis, several top co-occurrence clusters were reported to appear linked to parvovirus B19, influenza, CMV and Epstein-Barr virus. Strong co-occurrence of HLA alleles, especially DR and DQ, made assigning TCR associations to individual alleles difficult. The 87-base-pair reads could not distinguish some IMGT-functional V segments, including TRBV6-2 and TRBV6-3, so those segments were excluded. Because counts were too low, seventeen rarely observed V segments, including chromosome 9 orphons, were excluded from the earlier analysis of about 500 of the donors. A further reported finding was that TCR beta sequences accurately predicted the HLA-A and HLA-B alleles for most subjects in the first cohort. A cluster of highly shared sequence variants was judged likely to represent a technical artifact of the sequencing pipeline. CMV serostatus was the only immune exposure information available for the cohort.

The rearranged segments are TRBV5-1 and TRBJ2-7, with 12 central nucleotides matching TRBD2. This TCR was sampled from a man in his thirties or forties in good health and CMV-seronegative. Specimen: PBMCs. The bases read TGCGCCAGCAGCTTGGGACTAGCGGGAGTAGGTGAGCAGTACTTC. Its amino acids are CASSLGLAGVGEQYF.